The T cell receptor (beta chain) under discussion was sequenced for a study of response to subunit inactivated influenza vaccine. Turning to this clonotype: Its antigen remains unidentified.

Whole-study results and caveats: A suggestion made by the authors is that each seasonal influenza vaccination recruits few new T cells.

MiXCR, applied by TCRdb to the RT-PCR reads, yields one record per CDR3 protein. The sample has about 800,000 distinct CDR3 sequences, approximately 21% seen once; the top ten hold more than 8.5%. Trimming shortened V by 7 bases and J by 3 bases, and 9 bases separated the two germline ends. This CDR3 is built from 12 residues. Germline V CDR1 and CDR2: SQVTM, ANQGSEA. Sample: PBMCs from blood, taken 5 days after vaccination. The gene calls are TRBV29-1 and TRBJ1-4; D is uncertain. The TCR comes from a man aged 50 to 60 who received an inactivated influenza vaccine. CDR3 loop: CSGWDSNEKLFF. The CDR3, as DNA: TGCAGCGGCTGGGATTCTAATGAAAAACTGTTTTTT.